The 3 T cell receptor beta chains given below trace back to one sample, sequenced in a study of tissue T cells after allogeneic stem cell transplantation. Adult allogeneic hematopoietic cell transplant recipients with steroid-refractory graft-versus-host disease were prospectively enrolled for research autopsy. The protocol was immunoSEQ multiplex PCR, while the TCRdb copy is restricted to in-frame clones and leaves out a portion. Among about 2,800 clones listed, roughly 69% were seen once. The sequences come from duodenal tissue, collected at autopsy. The receptor set was obtained from an older male patient with steroid-refractory graft-versus-host disease after an allogeneic stem cell transplant. Some T cells may trace back to the graft donor.

This clone is deemed large. The chain joins TRBV2 to TRBJ1-5, with D perhaps matching TRBD1 (5 bases). V dropped 7 bases and J dropped 7 bases, with 20 bases sitting between them. Germline loops: CDR1 SNHLY, CDR2 FYNNEI. The CDR3 contains 15 residues. The CDR3 nucleotides are TGTGCCAGCAAGGGGACCGGCCGGGCCGGGCAGCCCCAGCATTTT. Encoded protein: CASKGTGRAGQPQHF.

V usage is TRBV19 and J usage is TRBJ2-1, with D maybe TRBD1 (7 bases). Trimming pared 6 bases from V and 9 bases from J, leaving 12 bases between. CDR1 is LNHDA and CDR2 is SQIVND in the germline V gene (reference sequence). CDR3 length: 12 residues. The DNA of the CDR3 is TGTGCCAGTAGGCCAGGGGGAGGTGAGCAGTTCTTC. Its protein product is CASRPGGGEQFF.

The CDR3 sequence: CASSLYGLAVSSETQYF. The CDR3 region has the DNA TGCGCCAGCAGCTTGTATGGACTAGCGGTTAGTTCTGAGACCCAGTACTTC. The gene calls are TRBV5-1 and TRBJ2-5; 10 nucleotides match TRBD2. V lost 1 base to trimming and J lost 5 bases; unmatched junction nucleotides: 11. The length of the CDR3 is 17 residues. The germline V gene encodes CDR1 SGHRS and CDR2 YFSETQ.